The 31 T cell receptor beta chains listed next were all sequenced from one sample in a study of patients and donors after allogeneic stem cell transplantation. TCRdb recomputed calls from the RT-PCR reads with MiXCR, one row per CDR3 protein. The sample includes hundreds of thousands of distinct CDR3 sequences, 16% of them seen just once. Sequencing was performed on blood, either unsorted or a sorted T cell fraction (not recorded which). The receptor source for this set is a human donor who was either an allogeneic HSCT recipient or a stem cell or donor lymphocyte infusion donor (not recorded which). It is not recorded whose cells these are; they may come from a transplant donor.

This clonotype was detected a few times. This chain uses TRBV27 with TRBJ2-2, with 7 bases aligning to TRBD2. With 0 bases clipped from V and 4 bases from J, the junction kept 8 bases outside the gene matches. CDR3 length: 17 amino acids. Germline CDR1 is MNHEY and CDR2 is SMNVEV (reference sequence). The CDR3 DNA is TGTGCCAGCAGTTTATCGCCAGGGAGGGTTGTCACCGGGGAGCTGTTTTTT. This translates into CASSLSPGRVVTGELFF.

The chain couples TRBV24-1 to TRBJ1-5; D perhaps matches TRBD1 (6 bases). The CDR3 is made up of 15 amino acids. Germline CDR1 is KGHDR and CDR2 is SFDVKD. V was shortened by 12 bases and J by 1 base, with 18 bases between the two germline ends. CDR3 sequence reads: CAPKWGRGSNQPQHF. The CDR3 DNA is TGTGCCCCCAAGTGGGGGCGCGGGAGCAATCAGCCCCAGCATTTT.

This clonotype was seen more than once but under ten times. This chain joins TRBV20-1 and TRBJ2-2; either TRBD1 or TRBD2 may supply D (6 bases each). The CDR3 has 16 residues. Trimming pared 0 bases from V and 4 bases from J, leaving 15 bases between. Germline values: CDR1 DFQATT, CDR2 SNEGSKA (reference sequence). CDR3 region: CSARDLRGATTGELFF. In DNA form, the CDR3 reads TGCAGTGCTAGAGATCTTAGGGGGGCAACCACCGGGGAGCTGTTTTTT.

The CDR3 sequence: CAISQETQYF. The CDR3, as DNA: TGTGCCATCAGTCAAGAGACCCAGTACTTC. This chain connects TRBV10-3 to TRBJ2-5, with no clear D. Germline CDR1 ENHRY, CDR2 SYGVKD. The CDR3 is made up of 10 amino acids. Trimming took 5 bases from V and 2 from J, leaving 0 bases between them.

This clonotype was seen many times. The CDR3 nucleotides are TGTGCCACCAGTGATTTAGGAGGGGGCACCGGGGAGCTGTTTTTT. Protein product: CATSDLGGGTGELFF. V gene TRBV24-1 combines with J gene TRBJ2-2, with D perhaps being TRBD1 or TRBD2 (6 bases each). Germline CDR1 KGHDR, CDR2 SFDVKD. V was pared by 1 base and J by 4 bases, with 9 bases between. The CDR3 is made up of 15 amino acids.

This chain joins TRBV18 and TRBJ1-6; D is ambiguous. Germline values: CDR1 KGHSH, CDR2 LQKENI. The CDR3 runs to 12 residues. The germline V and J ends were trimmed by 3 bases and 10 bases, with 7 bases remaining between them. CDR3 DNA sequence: TGTGCCAGCTCACCTCCGGGGTCACCCCTCCACTTT. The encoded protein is CASSPPGSPLHF. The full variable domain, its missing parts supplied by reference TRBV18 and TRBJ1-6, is NAGVMQNPRHLVRRRGQEARLRCSPMKGHSHVYWYRQLPEEGLKFMVYLQKENIIDESGMPKERFSAEFPKEGPSILRIQQVVRGDSAAYFCASSPPGSPLHFGNGTRLTVT.

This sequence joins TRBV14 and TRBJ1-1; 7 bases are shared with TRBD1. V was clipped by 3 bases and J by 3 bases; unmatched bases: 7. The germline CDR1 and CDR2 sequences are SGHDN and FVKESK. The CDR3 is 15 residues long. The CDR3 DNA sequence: TGTGCCAGCAGCCAGACGGGACAGACGTACACTGAAGCTTTCTTT. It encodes CASSQTGQTYTEAFF.

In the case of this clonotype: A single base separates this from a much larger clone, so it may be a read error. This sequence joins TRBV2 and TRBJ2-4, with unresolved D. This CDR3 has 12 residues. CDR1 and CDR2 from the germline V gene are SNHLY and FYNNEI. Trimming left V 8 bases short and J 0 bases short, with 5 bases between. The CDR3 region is CASGLAKNIQYF. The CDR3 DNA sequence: TGTGCCAGCGGCCTAGCCAAAAACATTCAGTACTTC.

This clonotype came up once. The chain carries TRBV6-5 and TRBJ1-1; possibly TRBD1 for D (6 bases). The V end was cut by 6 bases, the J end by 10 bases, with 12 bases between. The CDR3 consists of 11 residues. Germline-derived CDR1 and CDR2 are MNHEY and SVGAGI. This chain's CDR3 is CASRDRVRAFF. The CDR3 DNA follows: TGTGCCAGCAGGGACAGAGTAAGAGCTTTCTTT.

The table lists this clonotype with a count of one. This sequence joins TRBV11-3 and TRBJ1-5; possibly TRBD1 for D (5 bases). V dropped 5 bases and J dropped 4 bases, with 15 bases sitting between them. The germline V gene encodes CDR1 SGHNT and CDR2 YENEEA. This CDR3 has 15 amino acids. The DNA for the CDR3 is TGTGCCAGCAGCCCAGACGGCAGGGCAAATCAGCCCCAGCATTTT. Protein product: CASSPDGRANQPQHF.

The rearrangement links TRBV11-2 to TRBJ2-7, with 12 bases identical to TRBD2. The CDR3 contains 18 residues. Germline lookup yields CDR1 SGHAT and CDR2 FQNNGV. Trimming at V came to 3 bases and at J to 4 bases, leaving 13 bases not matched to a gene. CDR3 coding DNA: TGTGCCAGCAGCTTCCCCCGACTAGCGGGAGCGGGCCCGTACGAGCAGTACTTC. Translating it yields CASSFPRLAGAGPYEQYF.

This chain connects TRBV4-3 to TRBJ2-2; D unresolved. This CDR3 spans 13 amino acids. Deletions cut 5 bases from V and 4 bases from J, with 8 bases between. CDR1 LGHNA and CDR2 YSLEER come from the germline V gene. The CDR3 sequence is CASSLSSTGELFF. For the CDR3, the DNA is TGCGCCAGCAGCTTGTCCAGCACCGGGGAGCTGTTTTTT.

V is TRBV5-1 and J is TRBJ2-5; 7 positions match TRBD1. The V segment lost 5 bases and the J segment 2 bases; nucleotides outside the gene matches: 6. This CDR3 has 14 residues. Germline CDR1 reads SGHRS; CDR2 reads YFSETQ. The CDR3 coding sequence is TGCGCCAGCAGACCCGGGACAGCGCAAGAGACCCAGTACTTC. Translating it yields CASRPGTAQETQYF.

The CDR3 region is CASSYGRPGNQPQHF. The CDR3 DNA reads as TGTGCCAGTAGTTATGGACGGCCGGGCAATCAGCCCCAGCATTTT. The J gene is TRBJ1-5, the V gene TRBV19; D is undetermined. The CDR3 is made up of 15 amino acids. The ends were cut back, 5 bases at V and 2 bases at J, with 13 bases in the middle. In germline, CDR1 is LNHDA, CDR2 SQIVND (reference sequence).

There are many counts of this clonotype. The CDR3 DNA follows: TGCAGTGCTTCAATAGCGGGAGGAGAGACCCAGTACTTC. As protein: CSASIAGGETQYF. The chain has TRBV20-1 and TRBJ2-5; 10 bases match TRBD2. Looked up from germline, CDR1 is DFQATT and CDR2 is SNEGSKA (reference sequence). V shed 5 bases, J shed 4 bases, and the junction held 4 bases outside the gene matches. The CDR3 covers 13 residues.

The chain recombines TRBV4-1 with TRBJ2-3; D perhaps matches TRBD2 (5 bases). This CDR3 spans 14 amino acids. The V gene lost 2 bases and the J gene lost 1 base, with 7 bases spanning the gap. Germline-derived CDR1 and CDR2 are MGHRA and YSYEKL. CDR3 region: CASSQNSGTDTQYF. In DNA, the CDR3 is TGCGCCAGCAGCCAAAATAGCGGCACAGATACGCAGTATTTT.

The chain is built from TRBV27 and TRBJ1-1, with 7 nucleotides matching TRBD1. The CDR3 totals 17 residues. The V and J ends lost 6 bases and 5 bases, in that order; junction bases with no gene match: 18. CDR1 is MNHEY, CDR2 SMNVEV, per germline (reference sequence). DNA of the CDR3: TGTGCCAGCAGACCCCTGCTCCGGGCAGGGGGGGGAACTGAAGCTTTCTTT. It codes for CASRPLLRAGGGTEAFF.

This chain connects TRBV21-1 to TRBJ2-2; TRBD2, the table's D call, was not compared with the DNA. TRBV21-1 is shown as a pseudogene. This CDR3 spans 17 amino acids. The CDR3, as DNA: TGTGCCAGCAGCACTTGGCTGGGACTAGCGGACACCGGGGAGCTGTTTTTT. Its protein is CASSTWLGLADTGELFF.

Here the CDR3 DNA reads TGTGCCAGCATCTTGAGGGGGACTAGCGGGAACTCAGATACGCAGTATTTT. It yields the protein CASILRGTSGNSDTQYF. The rearrangement links TRBV28 to TRBJ2-3, with 13 nucleotides matching TRBD2. Looked up from germline, CDR1 is MDHEN and CDR2 is SYDVKM. The CDR3 length is 17 residues. Trimming removed 7 bases from V and 4 bases from J; junction bases left unmatched: 11.

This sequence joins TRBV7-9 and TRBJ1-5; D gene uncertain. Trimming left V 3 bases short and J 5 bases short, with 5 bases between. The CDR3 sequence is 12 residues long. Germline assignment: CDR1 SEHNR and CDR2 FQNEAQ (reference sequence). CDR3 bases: TGTGCCAGCAGCTTTCAGGATCAGCCCCAGCATTTT. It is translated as CASSFQDQPQHF.

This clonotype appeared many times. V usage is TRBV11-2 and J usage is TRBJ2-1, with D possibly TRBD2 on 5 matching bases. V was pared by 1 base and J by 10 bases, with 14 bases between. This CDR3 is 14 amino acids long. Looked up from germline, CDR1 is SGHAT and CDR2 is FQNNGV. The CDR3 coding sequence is TGTGCCAGCAGCTTAGGTCTTAGGGAGACCGAGCAGTTCTTC. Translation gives CASSLGLRETEQFF.

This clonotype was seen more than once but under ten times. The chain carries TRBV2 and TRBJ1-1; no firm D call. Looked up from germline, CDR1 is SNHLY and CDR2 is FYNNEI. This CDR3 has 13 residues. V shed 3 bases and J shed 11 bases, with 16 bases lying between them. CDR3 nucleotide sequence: TGTGCCAGCAGTGACCGGCCCACAGTGGGGGCTTTCTTT. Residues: CASSDRPTVGAFF. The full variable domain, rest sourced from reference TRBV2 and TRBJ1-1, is EPEVTQTPSHQVTQMGQEVILRCVPISNHLYFYWYRQILGQKVEFLVSFYNNEISEKSEIFDDQFSVERPDGSNFTLKIRSTKLEDSAMYFCASSDRPTVGAFFGQGTRLTVV.

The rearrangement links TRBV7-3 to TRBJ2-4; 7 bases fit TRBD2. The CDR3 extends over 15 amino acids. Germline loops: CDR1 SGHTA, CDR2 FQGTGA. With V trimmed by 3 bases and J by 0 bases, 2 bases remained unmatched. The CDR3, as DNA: TGTGCCAGCAGCTTGGGGGGGACAGCCAAAAACATTCAGTACTTC. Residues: CASSLGGTAKNIQYF.

CDR3 DNA sequence: TGTGCCACCAGTGATACTGTCGCCGGGGCCAACGTCCTGACTTTC. Its translation: CATSDTVAGANVLTF. The V and J genes are TRBV24-1 and TRBJ2-6; D uncertain. The ends were cut back, 3 bases at V and 4 bases at J, with 9 bases in the middle. Germline values: CDR1 KGHDR, CDR2 SFDVKD. This CDR3 region has 15 residues.

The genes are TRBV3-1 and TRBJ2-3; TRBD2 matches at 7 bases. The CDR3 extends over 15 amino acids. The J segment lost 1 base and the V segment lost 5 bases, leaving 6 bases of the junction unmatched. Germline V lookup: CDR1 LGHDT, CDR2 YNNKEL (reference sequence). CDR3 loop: CASSSSGHRTDTQYF. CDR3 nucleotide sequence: TGTGCCAGCAGCTCTAGCGGACACCGCACAGATACGCAGTATTTT.

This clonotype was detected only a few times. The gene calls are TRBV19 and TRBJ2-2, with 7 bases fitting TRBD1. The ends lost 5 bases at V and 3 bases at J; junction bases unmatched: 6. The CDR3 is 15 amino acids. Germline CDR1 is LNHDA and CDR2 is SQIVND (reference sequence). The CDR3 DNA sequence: TGTGCCAGTAGTGGGGGACAGCTGTACACCGGGGAGCTGTTTTTT. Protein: CASSGGQLYTGELFF.

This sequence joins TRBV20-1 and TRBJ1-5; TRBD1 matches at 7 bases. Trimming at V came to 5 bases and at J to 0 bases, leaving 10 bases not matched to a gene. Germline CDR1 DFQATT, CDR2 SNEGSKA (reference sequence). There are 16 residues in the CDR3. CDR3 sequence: CSAYRTGANSNQPQHF. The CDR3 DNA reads TGCAGTGCTTATCGGACAGGCGCCAATAGCAATCAGCCCCAGCATTTT.

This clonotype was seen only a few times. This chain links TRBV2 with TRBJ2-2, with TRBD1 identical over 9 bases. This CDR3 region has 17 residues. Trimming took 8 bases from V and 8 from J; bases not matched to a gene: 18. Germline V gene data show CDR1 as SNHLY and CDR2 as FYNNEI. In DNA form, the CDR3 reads TGTGCCAGCGGAGGGCCTCACAAAAACAGGGGGCGGGGGGAGCTGTTTTTT. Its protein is CASGGPHKNRGRGELFF.

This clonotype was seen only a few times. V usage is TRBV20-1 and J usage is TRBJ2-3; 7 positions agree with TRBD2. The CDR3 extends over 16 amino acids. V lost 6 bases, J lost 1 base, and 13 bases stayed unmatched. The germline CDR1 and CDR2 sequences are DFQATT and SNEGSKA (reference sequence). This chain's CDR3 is CSAPRAGEGRTDTQYF. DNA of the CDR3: TGCAGTGCCCCGCGGGCGGGAGAGGGACGCACAGATACGCAGTATTTT.

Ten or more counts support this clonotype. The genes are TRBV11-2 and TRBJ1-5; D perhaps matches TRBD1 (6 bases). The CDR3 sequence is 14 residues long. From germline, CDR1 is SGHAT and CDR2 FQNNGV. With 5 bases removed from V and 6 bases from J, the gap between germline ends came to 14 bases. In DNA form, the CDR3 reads TGTGCCAGCAGCGCCGACAGGAAGGGTCAGCCCCAGCATTTT. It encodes CASSADRKGQPQHF.

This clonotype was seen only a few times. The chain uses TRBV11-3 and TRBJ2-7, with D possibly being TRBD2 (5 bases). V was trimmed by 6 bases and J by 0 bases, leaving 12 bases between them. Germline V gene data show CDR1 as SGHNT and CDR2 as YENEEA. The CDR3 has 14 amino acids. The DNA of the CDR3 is TGTGCCAGCAGTGGCTGGCGGGCCTCCTACGAGCAGTACTTC. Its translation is CASSGWRASYEQYF.